This is a list of T cell receptor beta chains from one sample in a study of CD39 and CD103 CD8 tumor-infiltrating T cells. Profiling relied on immunoSEQ multiplex PCR, and the TCRdb table lists in-frame clones only, not all of them. This sample has 7,000 to 8,500 clones, with around 66% found just once. Sample: CD8+ T cells sorted from blood. The receptor set was obtained from a human donor with head and neck squamous cell carcinoma. CDR3s leave out the opening cysteine and the closing phenylalanine or tryptophan. Size is stated for part of the rows, as once, few or many counts, or as a class when the clone is expanded.

cdr3_aa: ASSLSDEGRGETQY
v_call: TRBV28
j_call: TRBJ2-5
cdr3_length: 14
clone_size: -

cdr3_aa: ASSLSLYNEQF
v_call: TRBV5-6
j_call: TRBJ2-1
cdr3_length: 11
clone_size: few

cdr3_aa: ASSLGEVSEQY
v_call: TRBV27
j_call: TRBJ2-7
cdr3_length: 11
clone_size: -

cdr3_aa: AGSFSQTRNEQF
v_call: TRBV7-9
j_call: TRBJ2-1
cdr3_length: 12
clone_size: -

cdr3_aa: ASSQVISRGQETQY
v_call: TRBV4-1
j_call: TRBJ2-5
cdr3_length: 14
clone_size: -

cdr3_aa: ASSPPVGGYTDTQY
v_call: TRBV9
j_call: TRBJ2-3
cdr3_length: 14
clone_size: -

cdr3_aa: ASGIAGGFFDTQY
v_call: TRBV27
j_call: TRBJ2-3
cdr3_length: 13
clone_size: -

cdr3_aa: ASSPGTGGSEQY
v_call: TRBV19
j_call: TRBJ2-7
cdr3_length: 12
clone_size: -

cdr3_aa: ASSYSSDSYEQY
v_call: TRBV6-5
j_call: TRBJ2-7
cdr3_length: 12
clone_size: -

cdr3_aa: ASSQGSSSTDTQY
v_call: TRBV7-9
j_call: TRBJ2-3
cdr3_length: 13
clone_size: few

cdr3_aa: ASSLEANIPKNIQY
v_call: TRBV7-2
j_call: TRBJ2-4
cdr3_length: 14
clone_size: -

cdr3_aa: ASSRGNTEAF
v_call: TRBV9
j_call: TRBJ1-1
cdr3_length: 10
clone_size: -

cdr3_aa: ASSLKVGRNEQF
v_call: TRBV7-9
j_call: TRBJ2-1
cdr3_length: 12
clone_size: -

cdr3_aa: ASSKLAGTFGELF
v_call: TRBV27
j_call: TRBJ2-2
cdr3_length: 13
clone_size: few

cdr3_aa: ASSLSQNYEQY
v_call: TRBV7-2
j_call: TRBJ2-7
cdr3_length: 11
clone_size: -

cdr3_aa: ASTPLLGNYGYT
v_call: TRBV7-8
j_call: TRBJ1-2
cdr3_length: 12
clone_size: -

cdr3_aa: ATSSLAGATDTQY
v_call: TRBV15
j_call: TRBJ2-3
cdr3_length: 13
clone_size: -

cdr3_aa: ASSETQGYTEAF
v_call: TRBV6-1
j_call: TRBJ1-1
cdr3_length: 12
clone_size: -

cdr3_aa: ASSWTVNQPQH
v_call: TRBV11-2
j_call: TRBJ1-5
cdr3_length: 11
clone_size: -

cdr3_aa: ASSISGRPGANVLT
v_call: TRBV19
j_call: TRBJ2-6
cdr3_length: 14
clone_size: once

cdr3_aa: ASSGGRVYEQY
v_call: TRBV6-1
j_call: TRBJ2-7
cdr3_length: 11
clone_size: -

cdr3_aa: ASSELAGDYNEQF
v_call: TRBV6-4
j_call: TRBJ2-1
cdr3_length: 13
clone_size: few

cdr3_aa: ASSSARDEQY
v_call: TRBV28
j_call: TRBJ2-7
cdr3_length: 10
clone_size: few

cdr3_aa: ASSSQGYGIGELF
v_call: TRBV19
j_call: TRBJ2-2
cdr3_length: 13
clone_size: -

cdr3_aa: ATVSYIWTGNTIY
v_call: TRBV6-5
j_call: TRBJ1-3
cdr3_length: 13
clone_size: -

cdr3_aa: ASSLAQGGSYEQY
v_call: TRBV28
j_call: TRBJ2-7
cdr3_length: 13
clone_size: -